These T cell receptor beta chains were read from a single sample in a study of neurological immune-mediated disorders. TCRdb re-derived calls from the 5' RACE reads in MiXCR, one entry per CDR3 protein. The top ten hold 9.6% of the sample, which has tens of thousands of distinct CDR3 sequences, roughly 10% seen once. Sequenced sample: PBMCs. These receptors came from a young man in good health. Each CDR3 is given with its conserved first and last residue. The D gene is left open where the match is weak. Not every row has a clone size; where given, it reads once, few, many or a size class.

CDR3 protein: CASSQTGGRTEAFF; CDR3 DNA: TGCGCCAGCAGCCAGACAGGGGGTCGCACTGAAGCTTTCTTT; V gene: TRBV5-1; clone size: many; J gene: TRBJ1-1; D gene: TRBD1
CDR3 protein: CSARDSGTNTGELFF; CDR3 DNA: TGCAGTGCTAGAGATAGCGGGACGAACACCGGGGAGCTGTTTTTT; V gene: TRBV20-1; clone size: many; J gene: TRBJ2-2; D gene: TRBD2
CDR3 protein: CASSLAPPATNEKLFF; CDR3 DNA: TGTGCCAGCAGCTTAGCTCCACCGGCAACTAATGAAAAACTGTTTTTT; V gene: TRBV7-6; clone size: many; J gene: TRBJ1-4; D gene: .
CDR3 protein: CASSFKGPATNEKLFF; CDR3 DNA: TGCGCCAGCAGCTTCAAAGGACCTGCAACTAATGAAAAACTGTTTTTT; V gene: TRBV5-1; clone size: many; J gene: TRBJ1-4; D gene: .
CDR3 protein: CASSILAGGYNEQFF; CDR3 DNA: TGTGCCAGCAGCATCCTAGCGGGAGGATACAATGAGCAGTTCTTC; V gene: TRBV5-5; clone size: .; J gene: TRBJ2-1; D gene: TRBD2
CDR3 protein: CASSLFDRGGGYTF; CDR3 DNA: TGTGCCAGCAGTTTATTTGACAGGGGCGGAGGCTACACCTTC; V gene: TRBV28; clone size: medium-sized; J gene: TRBJ1-2; D gene: TRBD1
CDR3 protein: CASSGQGNTGELFF; CDR3 DNA: TGTGCCAGCAGTGGACAGGGTAACACCGGGGAGCTGTTTTTT; V gene: TRBV2; clone size: many; J gene: TRBJ2-2; D gene: TRBD1
CDR3 protein: CASSSGRPEADTQYF; CDR3 DNA: TGCGCCAGCAGCTCTGGACGCCCCGAGGCAGATACGCAGTATTTT; V gene: TRBV5-1; clone size: many; J gene: TRBJ2-3; D gene: .
CDR3 protein: CASSFPGQGEETQYF; CDR3 DNA: TGTGCCAGCAGCTTTCCGGGACAGGGTGAAGAGACCCAGTACTTC; V gene: TRBV3-1; clone size: many; J gene: TRBJ2-5; D gene: TRBD1
CDR3 protein: CASSLFGNEQFF; CDR3 DNA: TGTGCCAGCAGCTTATTTGGCAATGAGCAGTTCTTC; V gene: TRBV7-2; clone size: many; J gene: TRBJ2-1; D gene: .
CDR3 protein: CSAREFGTGSYEQYF; CDR3 DNA: TGCAGTGCTAGAGAATTCGGGACAGGCAGCTACGAGCAGTACTTC; V gene: TRBV20-1; clone size: many; J gene: TRBJ2-7; D gene: TRBD1
CDR3 protein: CATSRQGTGNSPLHF; CDR3 DNA: TGTGCCACCAGCAGGCAGGGGACAGGAAATTCACCCCTCCACTTT; V gene: TRBV15; clone size: many; J gene: TRBJ1-6; D gene: TRBD1